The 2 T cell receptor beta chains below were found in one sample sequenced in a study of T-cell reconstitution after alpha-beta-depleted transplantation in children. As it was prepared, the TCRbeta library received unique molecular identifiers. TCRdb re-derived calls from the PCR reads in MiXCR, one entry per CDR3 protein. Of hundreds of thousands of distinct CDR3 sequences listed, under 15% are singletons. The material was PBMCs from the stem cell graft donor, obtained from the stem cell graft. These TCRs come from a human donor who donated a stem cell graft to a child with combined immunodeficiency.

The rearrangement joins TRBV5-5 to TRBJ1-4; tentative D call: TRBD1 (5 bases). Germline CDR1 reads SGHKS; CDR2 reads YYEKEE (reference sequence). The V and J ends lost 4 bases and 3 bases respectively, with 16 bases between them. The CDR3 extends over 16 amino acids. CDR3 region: CASSARRGTANEKLFF. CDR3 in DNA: TGTGCCAGCAGCGCAAGGCGGGGGACGGCTAATGAAAAACTGTTTTTT.

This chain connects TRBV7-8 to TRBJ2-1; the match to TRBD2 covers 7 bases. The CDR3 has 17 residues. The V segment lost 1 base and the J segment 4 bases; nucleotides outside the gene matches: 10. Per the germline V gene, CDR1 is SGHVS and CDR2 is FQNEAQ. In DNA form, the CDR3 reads TGTGCCAGCAGCTTAGTGCGTGGCGGGAGTACGTACAATGAGCAGTTCTTC. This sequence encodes CASSLVRGGSTYNEQFF.